This T cell receptor beta chain comes out of a study of metastatic and nonmetastatic thyroid tumors. Overall study context: Comparison of repertoires was carried out across blood and tumor or nodule tissue from malignant and benign thyroid patients.

All patients were untreated before thyroid surgery. Original data processing: Differences in CDR3 between clinicopathological groups were drawn on to build a classifier intended to discriminate distant-metastatic papillary thyroid cancer patients. TCRdb ran MiXCR on the PCR reads. The V and J calls and clone size come from TCRdb's table, not from the authors' own analysis. The sample carries approximately 38,000 clones, around a third recorded once. Broader study findings: Reportedly, malignant thyroid tumors had significantly higher TCR beta diversity than benign nodules, in blood and tumor.

Looked up from germline, CDR1 is MNHEY and CDR2 is SMNVEV (reference sequence). V was clipped by 6 bases and J by 0 bases, with 15 bases between them. The CDR3 contains 16 residues. A note on this clone: The antigen remains undetermined.

The material sequenced was tumor tissue. This sequence originates from a female donor with papillary thyroid cancer or a benign thyroid nodule (not recorded which). Some clones in this sample may be carry-over from other donors' samples. The chain is built from TRBV27 and TRBJ1-5; D not certain. The CDR3 is CASSLRAANSNQPQHF. The DNA of the CDR3 is TGTGCCAGCAGCCTGCGGGCAGCGAATAGCAATCAGCCCCAGCATTTT.